This passage covers 2 T cell receptor beta chains from one sample sequenced in a study of T cells in Graves' hyperthyroidism and ophthalmopathy. TCR beta CDR3 region amplification was performed from RNA transcripts. Researchers ran a first-round RT-PCR on the TCR CDR3 using the HTBI primer set. MiXCR, run by TCRdb on the multiplex PCR reads, gives a single entry per CDR3 protein. The sample yields more than 300,000 distinct CDR3 sequences, about 13% seen once. Input material: blood. The receptors come from a woman aged 18-29 years with Graves' hyperthyroidism.

At least ten counts were recorded for this clonotype. The J gene is TRBJ2-1, the V gene TRBV28, with D possibly matching TRBD2 (5 bases). CDR1 MDHEN and CDR2 SYDVKM come from the germline V gene. The CDR3 extends over 16 amino acids. With 3 bases removed from V and 7 bases from J, the gap between germline ends came to 19 bases. The CDR3 reads CASSFAGKLGRNEQFF. Here the CDR3 DNA reads TGTGCCAGCAGTTTCGCGGGTAAGCTAGGAAGGAATGAGCAGTTCTTC.

This clonotype has at least ten counts. The rearrangement joins TRBV6-2 or TRBV6-3 to TRBJ2-7, with 12 bases matching TRBD2. J was trimmed by 3 bases and V by 6 bases; bases with no gene match: 3. Per germline, CDR1 MNHEY and CDR2 SVGEGT. The CDR3 covers 14 residues. CDR3 nucleotides: TGTGCCAGCAGAAGGACTAGCGGGATCTACGAGCAGTACTTC. It codes for CASRRTSGIYEQYF.